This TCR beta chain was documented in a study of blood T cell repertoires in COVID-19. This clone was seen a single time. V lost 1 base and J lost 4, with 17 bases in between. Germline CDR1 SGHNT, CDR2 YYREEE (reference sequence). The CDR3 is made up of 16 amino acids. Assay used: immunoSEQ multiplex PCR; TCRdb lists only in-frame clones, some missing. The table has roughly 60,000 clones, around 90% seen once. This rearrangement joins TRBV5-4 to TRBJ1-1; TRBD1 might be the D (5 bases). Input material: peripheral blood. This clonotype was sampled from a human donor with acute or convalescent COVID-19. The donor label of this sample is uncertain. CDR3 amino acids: CASSLPLRGPSTEAFF. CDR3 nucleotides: TGTGCCAGCAGCTTGCCGCTAAGGGGCCCAAGCACTGAAGCTTTCTTT.